The sequence of this TCR beta chain was determined in a study of T cell clonality in common variable immunodeficiency. General observations from the study: Fewer deletions and N-nucleotide insertions were reportedly seen in common variable immunodeficiency TCR beta sequences. CVID subjects showed higher TCRbeta clonality than healthy controls.

Looked up from germline, CDR1 is MNHEY and CDR2 is SMNVEV (reference sequence). The CDR3 sequence is 12 residues long. V was pared by 10 bases and J by 4 bases, with 3 bases of the junction left unmatched. This clone was picked up many times. Its antigen is not identified. The read ends 3 residues shy of where the CDR3 ends; the end is completed using the germline J gene. Method: immunoSEQ multiplex PCR; TCRdb's copy keeps in-frame clones and lacks some. The specimen has roughly 34,000 clones, none found just once. The chain couples TRBV27 to TRBJ1-5; 8 bases line up with TRBD1. Sequencing used peripheral blood mononuclear cells. The sequence was collected from a human donor with common variable immunodeficiency. CDR3 DNA, as far as it was read: TGTGCCACCCGGACAGGGAATCAGCCC. Translated, it gives CATRTGNQP. The complete CDR3 reads CATRTGNQPQHF.